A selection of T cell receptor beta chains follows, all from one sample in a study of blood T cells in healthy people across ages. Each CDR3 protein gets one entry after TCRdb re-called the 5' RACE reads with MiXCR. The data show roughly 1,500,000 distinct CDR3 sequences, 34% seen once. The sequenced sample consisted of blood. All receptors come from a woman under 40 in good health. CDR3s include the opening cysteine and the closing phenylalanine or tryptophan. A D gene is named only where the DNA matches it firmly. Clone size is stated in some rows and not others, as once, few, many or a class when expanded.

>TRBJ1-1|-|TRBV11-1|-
TGTGCCAGCAGCTTAGAAAGGGCCCTGAACACTGAGGCTTTCTTT
CASSLERALNTEAFF
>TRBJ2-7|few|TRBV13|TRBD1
TGTGCCAGCAGCTTCAACTACAGGGGTTCGAGCTACGAGCAGTACTTC
CASSFNYRGSSYEQYF
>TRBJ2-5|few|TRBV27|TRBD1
TGTGCCAGCAGCCTGGGGACAGGCGCCAACCAAGAGACCCAGTACTTC
CASSLGTGANQETQYF
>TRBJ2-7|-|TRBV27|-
TGTGCCAGCGGAACTTTTCTTAGCTCCTACGAGCAGTACTTC
CASGTFLSSYEQYF
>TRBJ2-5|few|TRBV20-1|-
TGCAGTGCGATTACCGCGCCCAAGTCTGAGACCCAGTACTTC
CSAITAPKSETQYF
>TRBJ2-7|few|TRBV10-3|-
TGTGCCATCAATACCGGGAGCTACGAGCAGTACTTC
CAINTGSYEQYF
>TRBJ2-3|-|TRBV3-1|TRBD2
TGTGCCAGCAGCCGCCGCCTTGCGCCTAGCGGGAGGCCTAGCACAGATACGCAGTATTTT
CASSRRLAPSGRPSTDTQYF
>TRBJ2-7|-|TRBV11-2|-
TGTGCCAGCAGCTTAGATCTCGGGGCCTCGAGGTCCTACGAGCAGTACTTC
CASSLDLGASRSYEQYF
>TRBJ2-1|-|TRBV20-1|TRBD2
TGCAGTGCCCCCCTACTAGCGCGAGGGCCCAATGAGCAGTTCTTC
CSAPLLARGPNEQFF
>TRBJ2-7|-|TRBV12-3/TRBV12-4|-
TGTGCCAGCAGCTTCCTAATCCTGGACGAGCAGTACTTC
CASSFLILDEQYF
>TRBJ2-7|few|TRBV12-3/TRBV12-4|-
TGTGCCAGCAGTACCACGGACAGCACCTACGAGCAGTACTTC
CASSTTDSTYEQYF
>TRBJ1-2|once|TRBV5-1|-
TGCGCCAGCAGCTTGTATCCGAACGGCCAGGGACTCCGGTATGGCTACACCTTC
CASSLYPNGQGLRYGYTF
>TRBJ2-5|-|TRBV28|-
TGTACCAGCACTCTGGCGGGATGGGAGACCCAGTACTTC
CTSTLAGWETQYF
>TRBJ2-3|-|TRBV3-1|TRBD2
TGTGCCAGCAGCGGACGGCTAGCGGGGGGCCTTGCGGGCACAGATACGCAGTATTTT
CASSGRLAGGLAGTDTQYF
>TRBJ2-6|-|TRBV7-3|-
TGTGCCAGCAGCCCCGGGGCTCCTGGGGCCAACGTCCTGACTTTC
CASSPGAPGANVLTF
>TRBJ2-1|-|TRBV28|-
TGTGCCAGCAGTTTGGGCAGAAGGCACAATGAGCAGTTCTTC
CASSLGRRHNEQFF
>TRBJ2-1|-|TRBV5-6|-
TGTGCCAGCAGCTTGGGACCCCAGCAGTTCTTC
CASSLGPQQFF
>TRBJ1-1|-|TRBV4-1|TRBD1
TGCGCCAGCAGCCAGGACAGGTGGACTGAAGCTTTCTTT
CASSQDRWTEAFF
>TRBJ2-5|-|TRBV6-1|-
TGTGCCGGCAGCGCCCCCGGGGTCACAACAGAGACCCAGTACTTC
CAGSAPGVTTETQYF
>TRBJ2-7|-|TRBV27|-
TGTGCCAGCAGTTTTACCCCTGACTTGAGCGAGCAGTACTTC
CASSFTPDLSEQYF
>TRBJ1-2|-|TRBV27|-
TGTGCCAGCAGTTTATCGGGAGGGAAGTTTGGCTATGGCTACACCTTC
CASSLSGGKFGYGYTF
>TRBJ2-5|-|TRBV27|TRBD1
TGTGCCAGCAGTCGGCCGGGACAGGGGTCAGTGCAGTACTTC
CASSRPGQGSVQYF
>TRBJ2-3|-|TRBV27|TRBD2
TGTGCCAGCAGTTTATCTCTTACTAGCGGGGCCCGGAATACGCAGTATTTT
CASSLSLTSGARNTQYF
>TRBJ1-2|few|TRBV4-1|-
TGCGCCAGCAGCCAAGATCTACCCACGGGGGCTAACTATGGCTACACCTTC
CASSQDLPTGANYGYTF
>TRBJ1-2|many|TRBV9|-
TGTGCCAGCGCCACCGGCGGGGGTAACTATGGCTACACCTTC
CASATGGGNYGYTF
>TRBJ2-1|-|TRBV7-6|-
TGTGCCAGCAGCTCACCGACAGCGTTAAGCTCCTACAATGAGCAGTTCTTC
CASSSPTALSSYNEQFF
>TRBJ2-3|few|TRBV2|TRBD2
TGTGCCAGCAGTGGACTAGCGGGGGGCCTTCGCACAACAGATACGCAGTATTTT
CASSGLAGGLRTTDTQYF
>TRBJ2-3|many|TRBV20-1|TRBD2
TGCAGTGCTAGAGATCCAGGACTTCTAGCGGGGGTCACAGATACGCAGTATTTT
CSARDPGLLAGVTDTQYF
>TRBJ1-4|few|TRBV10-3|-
TGTGCCATCAGTGAGTCGTTACTTCCAACTAATGAAAAACTGTTTTTT
CAISESLLPTNEKLFF
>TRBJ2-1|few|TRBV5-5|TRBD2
TGTGCCAGCAGGTGGGGGGAGGGTGAGCAGTTCTTC
CASRWGEGEQFF
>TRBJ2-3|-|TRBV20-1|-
TGCAGTGCTAGAGAGACTAGTGCAGATACGCAGTATTTT
CSARETSADTQYF
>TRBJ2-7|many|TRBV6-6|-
TGTGCCAGCAGTTACACTATTCAGGGTGTCGGCTCCTACGAGCAGTACTTC
CASSYTIQGVGSYEQYF
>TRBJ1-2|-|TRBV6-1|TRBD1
TGTGCCAGCAGTGAAGAGGGGGCGGACTATGGCTACACCTTC
CASSEEGADYGYTF
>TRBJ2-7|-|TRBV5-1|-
TGCGCCAGCAGCCGCCTGGGCAACGAGCAGTACTTC
CASSRLGNEQYF
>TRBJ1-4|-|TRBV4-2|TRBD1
TGTGCCAGCAGCCAAAACCCCGGGACAGGCTATGAAAAACTGTTTTTT
CASSQNPGTGYEKLFF